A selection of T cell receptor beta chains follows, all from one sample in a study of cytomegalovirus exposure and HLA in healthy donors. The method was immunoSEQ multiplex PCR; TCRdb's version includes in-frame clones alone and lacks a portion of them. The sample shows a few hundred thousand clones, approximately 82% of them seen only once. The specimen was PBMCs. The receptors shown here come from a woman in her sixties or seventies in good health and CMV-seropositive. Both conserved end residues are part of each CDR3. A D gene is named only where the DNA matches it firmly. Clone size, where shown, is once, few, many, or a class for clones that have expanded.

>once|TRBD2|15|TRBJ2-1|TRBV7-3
TGTGCCAGCAGCTCGGGACTAGCGGGAGTTCGGGAGCAGTTCTTC
CASSSGLAGVREQFF
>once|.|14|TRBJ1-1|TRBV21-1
TGTGCCAGCAGAAACAGGGGTGAGAACACTGAAGCTTTCTTT
CASRNRGENTEAFF
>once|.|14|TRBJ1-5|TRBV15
TGTGCCACCGTGCAGGGTGATAGCAATCAGCCCCAGCATTTT
CATVQGDSNQPQHF
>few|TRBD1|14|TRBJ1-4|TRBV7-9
TGTGCCAGCAGCTTGGGACAGGGTCATGAAAAACTGTTTTTT
CASSLGQGHEKLFF
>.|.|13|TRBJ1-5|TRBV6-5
TGTGCCAGCAGTGACTGGGGCAACCCAGGACAGCATTTT
CASSDWGNPGQHF
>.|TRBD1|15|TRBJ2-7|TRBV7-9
TGTGCCAGCAGTTTCACCGGGACAGGGGATTACGAGCAGTACTTC
CASSFTGTGDYEQYF
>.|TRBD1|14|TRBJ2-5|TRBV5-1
TGCGCCAGCAGCTTGGGGACAGGGGTCGAGACCCAGTACTTC
CASSLGTGVETQYF
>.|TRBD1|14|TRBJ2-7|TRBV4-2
TGTGCCAGCAGCCAAGAACCAGGGGGCTTCGAGCAGTACTTC
CASSQEPGGFEQYF
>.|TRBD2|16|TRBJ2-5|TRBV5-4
TGTGCCAGCAGCTTGGGCGGGACTAGCGGGAGAGAGACCCAGTACTTC
CASSLGGTSGRETQYF
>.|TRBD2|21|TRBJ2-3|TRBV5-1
TGCGCCAGCAGCCAGGGGGGTCGGCCCGGGACTAGCGGGAGGACCCCAGATACGCAGTATTTT
CASSQGGRPGTSGRTPDTQYF
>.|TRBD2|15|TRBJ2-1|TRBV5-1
TGCGCCAGCAGCCGCCTAGCGGGAGGGGTCAATGAGCAGTTCTTC
CASSRLAGGVNEQFF
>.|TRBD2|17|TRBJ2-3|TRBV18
TGTGCCAGCTCACCATTAATCCTAGCGGGGTCCACAGATACGCAGTATTTT
CASSPLILAGSTDTQYF
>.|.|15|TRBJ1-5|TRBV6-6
TGTGCCAGCAGTTACGCAGGGAAGAAAGATCAGCCCCAGCATTTT
CASSYAGKKDQPQHF
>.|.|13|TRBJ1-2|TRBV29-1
TGCAGCGTCGCCCGGCAGGGGCACTATGGCTACACCTTC
CSVARQGHYGYTF
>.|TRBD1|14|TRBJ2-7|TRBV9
TGTGCCAGCAGCGTAGGGGGGACAGACTACGAGCAGTACTTC
CASSVGGTDYEQYF
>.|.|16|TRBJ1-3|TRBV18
TGTGCCAGCTCACCATCAGGGCCTAGGACTGGAAACACCATATATTTT
CASSPSGPRTGNTIYF
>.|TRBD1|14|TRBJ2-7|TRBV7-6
TGTGCCAGCAGCCCTGGGACAGGGGTCTACGAGCAGTACTTC
CASSPGTGVYEQYF
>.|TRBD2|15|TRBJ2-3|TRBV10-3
TGTGCCATCAGTGAGCCTAGCGGGAGGGGAGATACGCAGTATTTT
CAISEPSGRGDTQYF
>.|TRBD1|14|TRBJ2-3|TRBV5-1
TGCGCCAGCAGCGGACAGGGATACACAGATACGCAGTATTTT
CASSGQGYTDTQYF
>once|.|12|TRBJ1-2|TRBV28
TGTGCCAGCAGTCTACTCCAGGGAGGCTACACCTTC
CASSLLQGGYTF
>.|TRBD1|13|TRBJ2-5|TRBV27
TGTGCCAGCAGTTTGGGACAGGGGGGCGGGCAGTACTTC
CASSLGQGGGQYF
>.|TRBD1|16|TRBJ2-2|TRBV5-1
TGCGCCAGCAGCGCGGGACAGGGGTCGAACACCGGGGAGCTGTTTTTT
CASSAGQGSNTGELFF
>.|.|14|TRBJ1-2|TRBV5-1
TGCGCCAGCAGCAAGTCAGGGGTGGACTATGGCTACACCTTC
CASSKSGVDYGYTF
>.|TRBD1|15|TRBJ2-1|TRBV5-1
TGCGCCAGCAGCTTGGGGACAGGGGACTATAATGAGCAGTTCTTC
CASSLGTGDYNEQFF
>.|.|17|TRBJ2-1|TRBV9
TGTGCCAGCAGCCCCGAGGAGGGGTGGAGATCCTACAATGAGCAGTTCTTC
CASSPEEGWRSYNEQFF
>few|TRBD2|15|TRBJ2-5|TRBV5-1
TGCGCCAGCAGCTTGGCTAGCGGGAGTTCCGAGACCCAGTACTTC
CASSLASGSSETQYF
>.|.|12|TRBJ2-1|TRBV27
TGTGCCAGCAGCGCGTGGGGCGGGAAGGAGTTCTTC
CASSAWGGKEFF
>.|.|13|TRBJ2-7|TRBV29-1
TGCAGCGTTCGCCGGCTAGACTCCTACGAGCAGTACTTC
CSVRRLDSYEQYF
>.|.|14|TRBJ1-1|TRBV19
TGTGCCAGTAGTATAGAGGGCTGGGTCACTGAAGCTTTCTTT
CASSIEGWVTEAFF
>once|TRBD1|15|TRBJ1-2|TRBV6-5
TGTGCCAGCAGTTACTCGGGACAGGGGATCTATGGCTACACCTTC
CASSYSGQGIYGYTF
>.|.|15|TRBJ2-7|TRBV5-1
TGCGCCAGCAGCTCAGGGGCATCCCGCTCCTACGAGCAGTACTTC
CASSSGASRSYEQYF
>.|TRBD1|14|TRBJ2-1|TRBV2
TGTGCCAGCAGTGGGACAGGAAGATACAATGAGCAGTTCTTC
CASSGTGRYNEQFF
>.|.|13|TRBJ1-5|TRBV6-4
TGTGCCAGCAGTGCGACTGGGAATCAGCCCCAGCATTTT
CASSATGNQPQHF
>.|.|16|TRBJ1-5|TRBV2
TGTGCCAGCAGTCCTCGCTTTCAGGGATCGCGGCAGCCCCAGCATTTT
CASSPRFQGSRQPQHF
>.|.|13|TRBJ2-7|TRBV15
TGTGCCACCAGCAGAGATAGCCCATACGAGCAGTACTTC
CATSRDSPYEQYF
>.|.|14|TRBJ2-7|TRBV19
TGTGCCAGTAGTATAGCCGTTTCCGCCTACGAGCAGTACTTC
CASSIAVSAYEQYF
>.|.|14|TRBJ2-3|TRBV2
TGTGCCAGCAGGGTCCGACAGAACACAGATACGCAGTATTTT
CASRVRQNTDTQYF
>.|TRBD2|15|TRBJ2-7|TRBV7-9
TGTTCCAGCAGCTTAAAAGGGACTAGTGGCTACGAGCAGTACTTC
CSSSLKGTSGYEQYF
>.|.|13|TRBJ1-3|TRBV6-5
TGTGCCAGCAGTTACTCGATCTGGAGCACCATATATTTT
CASSYSIWSTIYF
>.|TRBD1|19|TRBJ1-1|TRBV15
TGTGCCACCAGCAGTCTACCCCAGGGACAGGATCGGGAGAACACTGAAGCTTTCTTT
CATSSLPQGQDRENTEAFF
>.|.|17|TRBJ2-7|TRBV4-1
TGCGCCAGCAGCCCCTTGACGGGAGAGCTGCCATTTGGCGAGCAGTACTTC
CASSPLTGELPFGEQYF
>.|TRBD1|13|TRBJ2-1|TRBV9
TGTGCCAGCAGCGGAAGGGACAGCAATGAGCAGTTCTTC
CASSGRDSNEQFF